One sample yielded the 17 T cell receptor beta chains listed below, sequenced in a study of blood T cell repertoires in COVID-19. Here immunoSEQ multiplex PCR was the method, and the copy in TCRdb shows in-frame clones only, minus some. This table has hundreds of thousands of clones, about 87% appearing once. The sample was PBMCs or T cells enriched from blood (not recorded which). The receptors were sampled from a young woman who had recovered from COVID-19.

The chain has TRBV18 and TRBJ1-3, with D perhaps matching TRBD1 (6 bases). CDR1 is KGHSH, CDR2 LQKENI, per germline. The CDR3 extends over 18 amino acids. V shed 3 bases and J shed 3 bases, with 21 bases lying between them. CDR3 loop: CASSPLGVQGFYGNTIYF. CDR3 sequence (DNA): TGTGCCAGCTCACCCCTCGGGGTCCAGGGGTTTTATGGAAACACCATATATTTT.

For the CDR3, the DNA is TGTGCCAGCAGCCAAGACTACTCACCCGATGAGCAGTTCTTC. Its protein product is CASSQDYSPDEQFF. The chain is built from TRBV3-1 (or the pseudogene TRBV3-2) and TRBJ2-1; D is ambiguous. The germline CDR1 and CDR2 sequences are LGHDT and YNNKEL (reference sequence). This CDR3 region has 14 residues. V lost 0 bases and J 8 bases, leaving 11 bases between the germline ends.

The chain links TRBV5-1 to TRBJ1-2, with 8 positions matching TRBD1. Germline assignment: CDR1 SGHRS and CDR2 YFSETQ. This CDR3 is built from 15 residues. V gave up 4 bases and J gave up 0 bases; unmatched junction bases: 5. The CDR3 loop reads CASSPDRGSNYGYTF. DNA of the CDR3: TGCGCCAGCAGCCCTGACAGGGGATCTAACTATGGCTACACCTTC.

The CDR3 reads CASSPRPFGDEQYF. Written as DNA, the CDR3 is TGTGCCAGCAGTCCCCGCCCCTTCGGGGACGAGCAGTACTTC. The chain has TRBV3-1 (or the pseudogene TRBV3-2) and TRBJ2-7, with D possibly matching TRBD2 (5 bases). This CDR3 has 14 residues. The germline V gene has CDR1 LGHDT and CDR2 YNNKEL (reference sequence). V lost 6 bases, J lost 5 bases, and 17 bases lay in between.

In nucleotides, the CDR3 is TGTGCCAGCAGCGGGCCAAATCGCGAGACCCAGTACTTC. Translation gives CASSGPNRETQYF. The chain carries TRBV9 and TRBJ2-5, with D hard to call. Trimming removed 3 bases from V and 5 bases from J, with 11 bases in between. CDR1 SGDLS and CDR2 YYNGEE come from the germline V gene. The CDR3 extends over 13 amino acids.

The CDR3 is CASSLFSEGYTF. CDR3 DNA: TGTGCCAGCAGTCTCTTCTCGGAGGGCTACACCTTC. V is TRBV6-6 and J is TRBJ1-2; D ambiguous. CDR3 length: 12 residues. Germline V gene lookup returns CDR1 MNHNY and CDR2 SVGAGI (reference sequence). V lost 5 bases to trimming and J lost 8 bases, with 12 bases between them.

The CDR3: CAWKRTDSNQPQHF. DNA of the CDR3: TGTGCCTGGAAAAGGACAGATAGCAATCAGCCCCAGCATTTT. J is TRBJ1-5 and V is TRBV30; tentative D call: TRBD1 (6 bases). The ends were cut back, 4 bases at V and 0 bases at J, with 10 bases in the middle. The CDR3 extends over 14 amino acids. CDR1 is GTSNPN, CDR2 SVGIG, per germline (reference sequence).

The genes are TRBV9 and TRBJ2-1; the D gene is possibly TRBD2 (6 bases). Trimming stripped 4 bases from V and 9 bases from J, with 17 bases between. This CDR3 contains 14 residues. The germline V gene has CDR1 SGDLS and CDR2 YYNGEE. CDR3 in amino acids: CASSLVSGDVEQFF. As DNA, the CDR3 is TGTGCCAGCAGCCTCGTGTCGGGGGATGTTGAGCAGTTCTTC. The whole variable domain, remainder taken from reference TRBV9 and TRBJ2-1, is DSGVTQTPKHLITATGQRVTLRCSPRSGDLSVYWYQQSLDQGLQFLIQYYNGEERAKGNILERFSAQQFPDLHSELNLSSLELGDSALYFCASSLVSGDVEQFFGPGTRLTVL.

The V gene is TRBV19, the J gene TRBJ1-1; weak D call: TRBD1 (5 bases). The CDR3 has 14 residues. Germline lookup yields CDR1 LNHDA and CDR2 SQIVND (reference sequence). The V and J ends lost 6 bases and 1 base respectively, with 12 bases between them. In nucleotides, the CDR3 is TGTGCCAGTAGCCCCAGGCAGGGGAACACTGAAGCTTTCTTT. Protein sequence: CASSPRQGNTEAFF.

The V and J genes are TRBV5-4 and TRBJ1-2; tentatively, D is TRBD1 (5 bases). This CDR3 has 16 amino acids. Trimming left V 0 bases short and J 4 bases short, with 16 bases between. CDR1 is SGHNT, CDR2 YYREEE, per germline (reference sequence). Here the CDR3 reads CASSLEVGRQLYGYTF. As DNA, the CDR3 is TGTGCCAGCAGCTTGGAAGTGGGGCGTCAGCTCTATGGCTACACCTTC.

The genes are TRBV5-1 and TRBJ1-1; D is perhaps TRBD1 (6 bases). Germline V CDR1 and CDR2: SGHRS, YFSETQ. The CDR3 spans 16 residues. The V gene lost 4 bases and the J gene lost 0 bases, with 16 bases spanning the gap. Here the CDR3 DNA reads TGCGCCAGCAGCCCCGACAGGTCGATTGTGAACACTGAAGCTTTCTTT. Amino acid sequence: CASSPDRSIVNTEAFF.

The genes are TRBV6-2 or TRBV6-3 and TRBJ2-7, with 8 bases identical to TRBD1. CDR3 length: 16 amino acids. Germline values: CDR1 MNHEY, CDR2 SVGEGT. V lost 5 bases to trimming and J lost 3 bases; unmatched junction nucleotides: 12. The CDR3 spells CASSASRGRVYYEQYF. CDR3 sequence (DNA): TGTGCCAGCAGTGCCTCCAGGGGGCGGGTTTACTACGAGCAGTACTTC.

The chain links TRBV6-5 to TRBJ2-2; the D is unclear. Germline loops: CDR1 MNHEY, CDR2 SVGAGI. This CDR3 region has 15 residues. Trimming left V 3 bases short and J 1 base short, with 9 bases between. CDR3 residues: CASSYVRRNTGELFF. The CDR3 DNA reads TGTGCCAGCAGTTATGTGCGGAGGAACACCGGGGAGCTGTTTTTT.

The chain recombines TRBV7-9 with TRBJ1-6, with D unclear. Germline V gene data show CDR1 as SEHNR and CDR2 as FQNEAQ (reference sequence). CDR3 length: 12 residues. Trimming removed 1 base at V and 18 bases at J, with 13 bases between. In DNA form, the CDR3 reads TGTGCCAGCAGCTTAGGCGGACTATCAAACCACTTT. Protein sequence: CASSLGGLSNHF.

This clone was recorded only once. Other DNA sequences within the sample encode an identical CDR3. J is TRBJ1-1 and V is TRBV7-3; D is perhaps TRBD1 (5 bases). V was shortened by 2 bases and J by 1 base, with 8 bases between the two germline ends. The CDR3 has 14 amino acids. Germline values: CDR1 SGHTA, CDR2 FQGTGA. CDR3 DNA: TGTGCCAGCAGCTTACTGGGGGGGAACACTGAAGCTTTCTTT. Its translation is CASSLLGGNTEAFF.

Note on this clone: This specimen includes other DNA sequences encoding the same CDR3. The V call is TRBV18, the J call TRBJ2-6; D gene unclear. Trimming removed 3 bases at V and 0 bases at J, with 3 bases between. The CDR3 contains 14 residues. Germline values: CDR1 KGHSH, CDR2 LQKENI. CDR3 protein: CASSPSSGANVLTF. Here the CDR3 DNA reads TGTGCCAGCTCACCTAGCTCTGGGGCCAACGTCCTGACTTTC.

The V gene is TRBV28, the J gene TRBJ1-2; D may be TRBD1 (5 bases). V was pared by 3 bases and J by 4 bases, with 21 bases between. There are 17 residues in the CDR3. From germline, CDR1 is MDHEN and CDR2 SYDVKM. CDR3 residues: CASSFPGEGLTGYGYTF. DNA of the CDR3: TGTGCCAGCAGTTTTCCGGGGGAGGGACTAACTGGCTATGGCTACACCTTC.